This entry concerns a single T cell receptor (beta chain). Its antigen is not yet known. Per-base quality was not reported, and no clone a single base away is much larger than it. The data are from a study listed by TCRdb under 2016. Including the terminal cysteine and phenylalanine, the CDR3 comprises 14 residues. CDR3 DNA is the only sequence kept; it has 42 bases, read in frame from the first base. Trimming removed 7 bases from V and 4 bases from J, leaving 16 bases between the germline ends. For CDR1 and CDR2, the germline V gene (reference sequence) lists LNHDA and SQIVND. The library came from RT-PCR. TCRdb lists the instrument as Illumina MiSeq. The raw public data were reprocessed by TCRdb itself: fastp quality trimming at Q25, MiXCR clonotype calling, in-frame beta chains only. Rows with one shared CDR3 protein collapse into an entry with the most common genes and DNA. For this sample the table gives hundreds of thousands of distinct CDR3 sequences, of which approximately 15% were detected only once. 3.6% of the sample rests with the top ten.

Sequencing input: memory CD4+ T cells from blood. The receptor was derived from a female donor in good health, serving as a healthy control. The chain couples TRBV19 to TRBJ1-2; no D gene is confidently identified. CDR3 sequence: CASMDYGRFYGYTF. DNA sequence: TGTGCCAGTATGGATTATGGGCGATTCTATGGCTACACCTTC.